Presented here are 21 T cell receptor beta chains from one specimen sequenced in a study of T cells in Graves' hyperthyroidism and ophthalmopathy. RNA transcripts gave rise to amplified TCR beta CDR3 regions. With the HTBI primer set, the TCR CDR3 went through a first round of RT-PCR. TCRdb used MiXCR to reprocess the multiplex PCR reads, holding one entry per CDR3 protein. The table shows a few hundred thousand distinct CDR3 sequences, with 12% to 15% occurring only once. The sequenced sample was blood. All receptors derive from a woman between 50 and 59 years old with Graves' hyperthyroidism that later progressed to Graves' ophthalmopathy.

This clonotype was picked up many times. The V call is TRBV11-2, the J call TRBJ2-1, with D maybe TRBD2 (6 bases). V was clipped by 5 bases and J by 12 bases, with 11 bases between them. Per the germline V gene, CDR1 is SGHAT and CDR2 is FQNNGV. This CDR3 contains 11 residues. The CDR3 loop is CASSVGGLQFF. The CDR3 nucleotides read TGTGCCAGCAGCGTCGGGGGTTTGCAGTTCTTC.

This clonotype was seen more than once but under ten times. This chain connects TRBV5-5 to TRBJ2-1; unclear D gene. V was clipped by 0 bases and J by 1 base, with 8 bases between them. CDR1 is SGHKS, CDR2 YYEKEE, per germline (reference sequence). The CDR3 covers 15 residues. The CDR3 nucleotides are TGTGCCAGCAGCTTGGAAGAATATTCCTACAATGAGCAGTTCTTC. The encoded protein is CASSLEEYSYNEQFF.

A remark on this clonotype: The junction differs from germline at one of its ends, possibly a read error. The DNA of the CDR3 is TGTGCCAGCAGTCTAGCGGGAGCCTACGATGAGCAGTTCTTC. It specifies CASSLAGAYDEQFF. V usage is TRBV28 and J usage is TRBJ2-1; the match to TRBD2 covers 10 bases. The CDR3 contains 14 residues. The germline V gene encodes CDR1 MDHEN and CDR2 SYDVKM.

In this sample, this clonotype turned up many times. This chain connects TRBV30 to TRBJ2-1; TRBD2 might be the D (5 bases). Deletions cut 2 bases from V and 9 bases from J, with 11 bases between. Germline CDR1 is GTSNPN and CDR2 is SVGIG (reference sequence). The CDR3 length is 12 residues. The CDR3 DNA is TGTGCCTGGAGTCCTACTAGAGGTGAGCAGTTCTTC. Protein: CAWSPTRGEQFF.

This clonotype was seen ten or more times. V is TRBV5-1 and J is TRBJ2-3, with 13 bases that match TRBD2. Looked up from germline, CDR1 is SGHRS and CDR2 is YFSETQ. V gave up 3 bases and J gave up 8 bases; unmatched junction bases: 6. This CDR3 spans 15 amino acids. Here the CDR3 DNA reads TGCGCCAGCAGCTCCGGACTAGCGGGAGAGGGTACGCAGTATTTT. It codes for CASSSGLAGEGTQYF.

The sample holds many counts of this clonotype. The genes are TRBV20-1 and TRBJ2-2; the match to TRBD2 covers 13 bases. V shed 3 bases and J 5 bases; nucleotides not matched to a gene: 3. Germline V gene data show CDR1 as DFQATT and CDR2 as SNEGSKA (reference sequence). The CDR3 has 15 residues. The CDR3 sequence: CSARKLAGGTGELFF. CDR3 sequence (DNA): TGCAGTGCTAGGAAACTAGCGGGAGGGACCGGGGAGCTGTTTTTT.

There are a few counts of this clonotype. At one end, the junction sequence differs from germline, possibly due to a read error. The CDR3 sequence: CASGRHQNTGELLF. DNA of the CDR3: TGTGCTAGTGGCCGACATCAGAACACCGGGGAGCTGCTTTTT. V gene TRBV12-5 combines with J gene TRBJ2-2; the D gene is possibly TRBD2 (5 bases). This CDR3 region has 14 residues. Looked up from germline, CDR1 is LGHNT and CDR2 is FRNRAP. The variable domain in full, with the rest retrieved from reference TRBV12-5 and TRBJ2-2, is DARVTQTPRHKVTEMGQEVTMRCQPILGHNTVFWYRQTMMQGLELLAYFRNRAPLDDSGMPKDRFSAEMPDATLATLKIQPSEPRDSAVYFCASGRHQNTGELLFGEGSRLTVL.

This clonotype was seen more than once but under ten times. The CDR3 is CAWRRPGHPNRHNYGYTF. CDR3 nucleotides: TGTGCCTGGAGAAGACCGGGACACCCGAACCGACATAACTATGGCTACACCTTC. The chain uses TRBV30 and TRBJ1-2; D might be TRBD1 (6 bases). Trimming removed 3 bases at V and 1 base at J, with 24 bases between. The CDR3 spans 18 residues. Germline V gene lookup returns CDR1 GTSNPN and CDR2 SVGIG (reference sequence).

This clonotype was observed a handful of times. J is TRBJ2-3 and V is TRBV6-1; D possibly matches TRBD1 or TRBD2 (5 bases each). Germline-derived CDR1 and CDR2 are MNHNS and SASEGT. Trimming took off 7 bases at V and 2 bases at J, with 16 bases between the two ends. The CDR3 contains 15 residues. The CDR3 nucleotides are TGTGCCAGCAATCCCTCGGGGCAGCCCACAGATACGCAGTATTTT. Protein sequence: CASNPSGQPTDTQYF.

There are many counts of this clonotype. The chain joins TRBV7-8 to TRBJ1-1; 11 positions agree with TRBD1. V dropped 7 bases and J dropped 1; count of bases not matched to a gene: 8. This CDR3 is 16 amino acids long. Germline-derived CDR1 and CDR2 are SGHVS and FQNEAQ. In nucleotides, the CDR3 is TGTGCCAGCACCATCGGACAGGGGGCGGCGAACACTGAAGCTTTCTTT. Translated: CASTIGQGAANTEAFF.

The chain carries TRBV19 and TRBJ2-3; D not resolved. Trimming left V 8 bases short and J 5 bases short, with 29 bases between. There are 18 residues in the CDR3. Germline V gene lookup returns CDR1 LNHDA and CDR2 SQIVND (reference sequence). The CDR3 nucleotides read TGTGCCAGTCCGACCGGCCGGCGGCCTTGGGCGTGGAGAGATACGCAGTATTTT. This encodes CASPTGRRPWAWRDTQYF.

This clonotype was seen only a few times. The gene calls are TRBV5-1 and TRBJ2-3; D might be TRBD2 (5 bases). CDR1 and CDR2 from the germline V gene are SGHRS and YFSETQ. The germline V and J ends were trimmed by 0 bases and 1 base, with 18 bases remaining between them. CDR3 length equals 18 residues. Here the CDR3 reads CASSLARRTLLRTDTQYF. Written as DNA, the CDR3 is TGCGCCAGCAGCTTGGCCAGGAGGACTCTTCTCCGCACAGATACGCAGTATTTT.

The gene calls are TRBV28 and TRBJ2-6; TRBD1 or TRBD2 may be the D gene (5 bases each). With 3 bases removed from V and 2 bases from J, the gap between germline ends came to 8 bases. This CDR3 has 15 residues. CDR1 is MDHEN, CDR2 SYDVKM, per germline. The chain's CDR3 is CASSLGVAGANVLTF. The CDR3 DNA reads as TGTGCCAGCAGTTTGGGGGTCGCTGGGGCCAACGTCCTGACTTTC.

This clonotype was seen many times. This sequence joins TRBV28 and TRBJ1-1, with 9 bases fitting TRBD1. The germline V gene encodes CDR1 MDHEN and CDR2 SYDVKM. The junction had 10 bases not matched to a gene; V was cut back by 4 bases and J by 10 bases. The CDR3 has 14 residues. The CDR3, as DNA: TGTGCCAGCAGTTCAGCCGACAGGGGGTACGGAGCTTTCTTT. Residues: CASSSADRGYGAFF.

This clonotype showed up many times. The chain couples TRBV6-1 to TRBJ2-7; 9 bases agree with TRBD1. V lost 10 bases, J lost 2 bases, and 12 bases stayed unmatched. Germline V CDR1 and CDR2: MNHNS, SASEGT. This CDR3 spans 15 amino acids. The CDR3 DNA reads as TGTGCCACCAGACGGGGGACAGGGAGAACCTACGAGCAGTACTTC. This translates into CATRRGTGRTYEQYF.

This chain links TRBV29-1 with TRBJ2-1, with 9 bases that match TRBD2. The germline gives CDR1 SQVTM, CDR2 ANQGSEA. CDR3 length equals 17 residues. V lost 6 bases and J lost 6; bases outside the gene matches: 18. The CDR3 here is CSVPTPEPGLASNEQFF. The CDR3, as DNA: TGCAGCGTCCCAACCCCAGAACCGGGACTAGCTTCCAATGAGCAGTTCTTC.

In its sample, this clonotype was seen many times. CDR3 nucleotide sequence: TGTGCCAGTGGGGGACAGGCCCCGCATAGCCTCGACATTCAGTACTTC. It is translated as CASGGQAPHSLDIQYF. The V call is TRBV28, the J call TRBJ2-4; 8 bases line up with TRBD1. CDR3 length: 16 residues. The V gene end was trimmed by 9 bases and the J gene end by 8 bases; junction bases not matched to a gene: 18. Looked up from germline, CDR1 is MDHEN and CDR2 is SYDVKM.

Ten or more counts support this clonotype. The rearrangement links TRBV11-2 to TRBJ1-2; D not resolved. The CDR3 is 12 residues long. Trimming removed 6 bases at V and 4 bases at J, with 9 bases between. Germline CDR1 and CDR2: SGHAT and FQNNGV. In DNA form, the CDR3 reads TGTGCCAGCAGATCGGGCAGCTATGGCTACACCTTC. This gives the protein CASRSGSYGYTF. The whole variable domain, remainder taken from reference TRBV11-2 and TRBJ1-2, is EAGVAQSPRYKIIEKRQSVAFWCNPISGHATLYWYQQILGQGPKLLIQFQNNGVVDDSQLPKDRFSAERLKGVDSTLKIQPAKLEDSAVYLCASRSGSYGYTFGSGTRLTVV.

This clonotype was counted at least ten times. V and J are TRBV7-3 and TRBJ2-1; TRBD2 matches at 7 bases. This CDR3 contains 18 residues. CDR1 is SGHTA, CDR2 FQGTGA, per germline. The V segment lost 1 base and the J segment 5 bases; nucleotides outside the gene matches: 14. The CDR3 spells CASSLRGGSASGNNEQFF. The CDR3 DNA is TGTGCCAGCAGCTTAAGGGGGGGATCGGCTAGCGGAAACAATGAGCAGTTCTTC.

The chain joins TRBV9 to TRBJ2-3; D is ambiguous. The CDR3 is made up of 12 amino acids. Deletions cut 2 bases from V and 4 bases from J, with 5 bases between. Germline values: CDR1 SGDLS, CDR2 YYNGEE. CDR3 in DNA: TGTGCCAGCAGCGTCCTCCCAGATACGCAGTATTTT. The encoded protein is CASSVLPDTQYF. Supplemented by reference TRBV9 and TRBJ2-3, the full variable domain reads DSGVTQTPKHLITATGQRVTLRCSPRSGDLSVYWYQQSLDQGLQFLIQYYNGEERAKGNILERFSAQQFPDLHSELNLSSLELGDSALYFCASSVLPDTQYFGPGTRLTVL.

This clonotype appeared many times. A junction end diverges from the germline sequence, so it may reflect a read error. The V call is TRBV7-8, the J call TRBJ2-1; the match to TRBD2 covers 8 bases. The CDR3 loop spans 13 amino acids. Germline-derived CDR1 and CDR2 are SGHVS and FQNEAQ. The CDR3 reads CASSRTSYHEQFF. CDR3 in DNA: TGTGCCAGCAGCCGGACTAGCTACCATGAGCAGTTCTTC.